These T cell receptor beta chains were read from a single sample in a study of beta chain features in type 1 diabetes. TCRdb keeps only in-frame clones here, not all; method: immunoSEQ multiplex PCR. The profile covers about 620,000 clones, with around 16% appearing a single time and about 0.087% taken by the ten largest. What was sequenced was naive CD4+ T cells from blood. These receptors all stem from a man aged 18 to 30 in good health. The CDR3 runs from the conserved cysteine through the conserved F or W. A D gene is named only where the DNA matches it firmly. Only part of the rows carry a size: once, few, many, or a class if the clone is expanded.

TRBV5-1	TRBJ1-5	-	-	CASSLGQADDQPQHF	TGCGCCAGCAGCTTGGGGCAGGCCGACGATCAGCCCCAGCATTTT
TRBV2	TRBJ2-3	TRBD2	-	CASSAPPGGRGKTQYF	TGTGCCAGCAGTGCCCCACCGGGAGGACGGGGGAAAACGCAGTATTTT
TRBV5-1	TRBJ2-5	-	-	CASSLAKTVLGGTQYF	TGCGCCAGCAGCTTGGCCAAGACAGTACTTGGGGGGACCCAGTACTTC
TRBV29-1	TRBJ1-2	TRBD1	few	CSDWTGRGYTF	TGCAGCGACTGGACAGGGCGCGGCTACACCTTC
TRBV14	TRBJ2-5	TRBD2	few	CASSQASGLATTRYF	TGTGCCAGCAGCCAAGCTTCGGGACTAGCGACAACACGGTACTTC
TRBV3-2	TRBJ2-5	-	-	CASGKTQYF	TGTGCCAGCGGGAAGACCCAGTACTTC
TRBV9	TRBJ2-2	-	-	CASSVDPQFTGELFF	TGTGCCAGCAGCGTTGATCCACAGTTCACCGGGGAGCTGTTTTTT
TRBV28	TRBJ1-5	TRBD1	-	CASSLPGQGVYQPQHF	TGTGCCAGCAGTTTACCGGGACAGGGGGTGTATCAGCCCCAGCATTTT
TRBV9	TRBJ2-3	-	-	CATRGAEDTQYF	TGTGCCACGAGGGGGGCCGAAGATACGCAGTATTTT
TRBV18	TRBJ2-7	TRBD1	-	CASSRPGTGGSYEQYF	TGTGCCAGCTCGCGGCCCGGGACAGGGGGGTCCTACGAGCAGTACTTC
TRBV13	TRBJ2-5	-	few	CASSLWLRRETQYF	TGTGCCAGCAGCTTATGGTTGAGAAGGGAGACCCAGTACTTC
TRBV15	TRBJ1-1	-	few	CATSRQGIEAFF	TGTGCCACCAGCAGACAGGGTATTGAAGCTTTCTTT
TRBV4-2	TRBJ2-1	-	-	CASSQVGNREQFF	TGTGCCAGCAGCCAAGTAGGGAATCGTGAGCAGTTCTTC
TRBV6-5	TRBJ1-6	TRBD1	few	CASSYVQGENSPLHF	TGTGCCAGCAGTTACGTTCAGGGGGAAAATTCACCCCTCCACTTT
TRBV10-3	TRBJ2-3	TRBD1	few	CAISVGQGLQRDTQYF	TGTGCCATCAGTGTGGGACAGGGACTGCAGAGAGATACGCAGTATTTT
TRBV5-4	TRBJ2-1	TRBD2	-	CASSLPLAGDEQFF	TGTGCCAGCAGCTTGCCTCTAGCGGGGGATGAGCAGTTCTTC
TRBV2	TRBJ2-5	TRBD1	-	CASSEKGAEETQYF	TGTGCCAGCAGTGAAAAGGGGGCGGAAGAGACCCAGTACTTC
TRBV6-5	TRBJ1-4	-	-	CASGSGRHKLFF	TGTGCCAGCGGTTCGGGACGCCATAAACTGTTTTTT
TRBV5-6	TRBJ1-5	-	-	CASSSQGNQPQHF	TGTGCCAGCAGTTCCCAGGGGAATCAGCCCCAGCATTTT